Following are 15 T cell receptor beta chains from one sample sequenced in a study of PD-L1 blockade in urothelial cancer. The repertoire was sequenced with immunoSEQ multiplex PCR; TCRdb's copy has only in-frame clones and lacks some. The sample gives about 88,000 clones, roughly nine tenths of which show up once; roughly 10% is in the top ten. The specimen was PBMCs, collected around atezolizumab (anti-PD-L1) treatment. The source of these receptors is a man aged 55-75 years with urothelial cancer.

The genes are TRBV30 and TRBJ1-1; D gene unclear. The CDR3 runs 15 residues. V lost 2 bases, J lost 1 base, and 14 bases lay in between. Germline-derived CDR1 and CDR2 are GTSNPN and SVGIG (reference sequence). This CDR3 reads CAWSSALPRNTEAFF. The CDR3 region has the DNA TGTGCCTGGAGTTCCGCACTGCCGAGGAACACTGAAGCTTTCTTT. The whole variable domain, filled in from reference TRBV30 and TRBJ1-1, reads SQTIHQWPATLVQPVGSPLSLECTVEGTSNPNLYWYRQAAGRGLQLLFYSVGIGQISSEVPQNLSASRPQDRQFILSSKKLLLSDSGFYLCAWSSALPRNTEAFFGQGTRLTVV.

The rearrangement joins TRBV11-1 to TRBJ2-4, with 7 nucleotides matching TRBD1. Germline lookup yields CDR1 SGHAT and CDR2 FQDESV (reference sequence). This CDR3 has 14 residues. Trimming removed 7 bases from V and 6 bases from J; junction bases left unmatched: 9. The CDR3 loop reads CASTPPDRVNIQYF. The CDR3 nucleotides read TGTGCCAGCACCCCCCCCGACAGGGTAAACATTCAGTACTTC. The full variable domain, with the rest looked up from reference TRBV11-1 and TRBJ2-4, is EAEVAQSPRYKITEKSQAVAFWCDPISGHATLYWYRQILGQGPELLVQFQDESVVDDSQLPKDRFSAERLKGVDSTLKIQPAELGDSAMYLCASTPPDRVNIQYFGAGTRLSVL.

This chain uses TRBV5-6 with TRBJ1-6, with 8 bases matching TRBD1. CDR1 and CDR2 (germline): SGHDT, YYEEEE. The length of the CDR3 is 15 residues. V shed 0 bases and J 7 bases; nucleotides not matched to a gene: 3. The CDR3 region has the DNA TGTGCCAGCAGCTTGGAGTACAGGGGGAATTCACCCCTCCACTTT. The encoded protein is CASSLEYRGNSPLHF. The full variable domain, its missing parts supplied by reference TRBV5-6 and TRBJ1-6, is DAGVTQSPTHLIKTRGQQVTLRCSPKSGHDTVSWYQQALGQGPQFIFQYYEEEERQRGNFPDRFSGHQFPNYSSELNVNALLLGDSALYLCASSLEYRGNSPLHFGNGTRLTVT.

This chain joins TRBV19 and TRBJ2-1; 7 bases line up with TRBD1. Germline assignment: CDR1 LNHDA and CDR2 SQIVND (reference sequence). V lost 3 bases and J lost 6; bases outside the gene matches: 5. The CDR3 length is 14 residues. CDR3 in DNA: TGTGCCAGTAGTATTAGAGACAGGGTCAATGAGCAGTTCTTC. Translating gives CASSIRDRVNEQFF.

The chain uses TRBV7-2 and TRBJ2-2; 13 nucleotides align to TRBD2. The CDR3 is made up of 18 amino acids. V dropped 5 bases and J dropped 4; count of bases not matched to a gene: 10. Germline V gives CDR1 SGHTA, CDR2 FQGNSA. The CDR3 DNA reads TGTGCCAGCAGCCAACTAGCGGGGGGGCCCGGGACCACCGGGGAGCTGTTTTTT. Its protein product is CASSQLAGGPGTTGELFF.

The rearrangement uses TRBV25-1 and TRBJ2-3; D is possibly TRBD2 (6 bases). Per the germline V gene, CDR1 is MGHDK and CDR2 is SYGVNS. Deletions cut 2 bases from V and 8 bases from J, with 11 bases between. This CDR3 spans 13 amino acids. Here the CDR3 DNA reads TGTGCCAGCAGTGAAGGGGACTTGTCTACGCAGTATTTT. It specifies CASSEGDLSTQYF. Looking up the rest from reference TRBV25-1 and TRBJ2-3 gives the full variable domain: EADIYQTPRYLVIGTGKKITLECSQTMGHDKMYWYQQDPGMELHLIHYSYGVNSTEKGDLSSESTVSRIRTEHFPLTLESARPSHTSQYLCASSEGDLSTQYFGPGTRLTVL.

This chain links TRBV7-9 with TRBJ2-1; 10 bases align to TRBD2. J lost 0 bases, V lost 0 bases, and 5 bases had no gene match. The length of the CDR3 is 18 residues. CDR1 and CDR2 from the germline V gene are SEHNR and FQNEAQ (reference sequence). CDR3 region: CASSLARTSGSSYNEQFF. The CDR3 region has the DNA TGTGCCAGCAGCTTAGCACGGACTAGCGGAAGCTCCTACAATGAGCAGTTCTTC.

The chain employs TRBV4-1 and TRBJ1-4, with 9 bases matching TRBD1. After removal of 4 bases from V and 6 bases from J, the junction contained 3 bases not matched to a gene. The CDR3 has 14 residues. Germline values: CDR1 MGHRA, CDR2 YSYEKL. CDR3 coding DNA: TGCGCCAGCAGCCCGGACAGGGGAGATGAAAAACTGTTTTTT. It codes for CASSPDRGDEKLFF.

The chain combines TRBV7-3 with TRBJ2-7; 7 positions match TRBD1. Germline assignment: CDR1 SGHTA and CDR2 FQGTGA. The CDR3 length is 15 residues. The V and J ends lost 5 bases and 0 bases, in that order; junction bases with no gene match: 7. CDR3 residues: CASSPSRDSSYEQYF. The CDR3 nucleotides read TGTGCCAGCAGCCCCTCTCGGGACAGCTCCTACGAGCAGTACTTC.

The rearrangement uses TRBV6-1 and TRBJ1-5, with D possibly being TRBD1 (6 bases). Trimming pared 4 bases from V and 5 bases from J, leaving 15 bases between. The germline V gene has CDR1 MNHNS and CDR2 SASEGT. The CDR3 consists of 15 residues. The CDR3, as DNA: TGTGCCAGCAGTGCGAAGGACAGTACCTATCAGCCCCAGCATTTT. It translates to CASSAKDSTYQPQHF.

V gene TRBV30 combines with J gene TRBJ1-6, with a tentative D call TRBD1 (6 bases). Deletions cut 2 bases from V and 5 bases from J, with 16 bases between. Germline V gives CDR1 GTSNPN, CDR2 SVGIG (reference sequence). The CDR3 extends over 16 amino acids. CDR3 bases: TGTGCCTGGAGTTACAGGGAGTCTACCCATAATTCACCCCTCCACTTT. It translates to CAWSYRESTHNSPLHF.

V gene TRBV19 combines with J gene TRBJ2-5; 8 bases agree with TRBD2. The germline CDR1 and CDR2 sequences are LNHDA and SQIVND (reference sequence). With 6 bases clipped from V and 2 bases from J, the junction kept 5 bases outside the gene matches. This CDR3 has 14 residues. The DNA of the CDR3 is TGTGCCAGTAGGCCGACTAGCGCTCAAGAGACCCAGTACTTC. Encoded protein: CASRPTSAQETQYF.

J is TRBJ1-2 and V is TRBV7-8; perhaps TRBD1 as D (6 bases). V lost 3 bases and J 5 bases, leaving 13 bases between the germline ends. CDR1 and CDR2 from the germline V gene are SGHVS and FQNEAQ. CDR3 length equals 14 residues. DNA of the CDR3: TGTGCCAGCAGCTTCCAGGACAGTGCGTATGGCTACACCTTC. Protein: CASSFQDSAYGYTF.

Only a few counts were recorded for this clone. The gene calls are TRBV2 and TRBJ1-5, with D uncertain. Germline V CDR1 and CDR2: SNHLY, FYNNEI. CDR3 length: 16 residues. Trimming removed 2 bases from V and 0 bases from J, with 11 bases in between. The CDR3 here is CASSEQAGDSNQPQHF. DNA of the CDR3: TGTGCCAGCAGTGAACAGGCGGGAGATAGCAATCAGCCCCAGCATTTT.

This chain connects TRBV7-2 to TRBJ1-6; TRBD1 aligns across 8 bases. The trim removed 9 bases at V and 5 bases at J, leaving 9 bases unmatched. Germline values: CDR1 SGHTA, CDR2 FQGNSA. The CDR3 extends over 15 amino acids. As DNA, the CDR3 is TGTGCCAGTAAGAGGACAGGGATTGATAATTCACCCCTCCACTTT. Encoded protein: CASKRTGIDNSPLHF.